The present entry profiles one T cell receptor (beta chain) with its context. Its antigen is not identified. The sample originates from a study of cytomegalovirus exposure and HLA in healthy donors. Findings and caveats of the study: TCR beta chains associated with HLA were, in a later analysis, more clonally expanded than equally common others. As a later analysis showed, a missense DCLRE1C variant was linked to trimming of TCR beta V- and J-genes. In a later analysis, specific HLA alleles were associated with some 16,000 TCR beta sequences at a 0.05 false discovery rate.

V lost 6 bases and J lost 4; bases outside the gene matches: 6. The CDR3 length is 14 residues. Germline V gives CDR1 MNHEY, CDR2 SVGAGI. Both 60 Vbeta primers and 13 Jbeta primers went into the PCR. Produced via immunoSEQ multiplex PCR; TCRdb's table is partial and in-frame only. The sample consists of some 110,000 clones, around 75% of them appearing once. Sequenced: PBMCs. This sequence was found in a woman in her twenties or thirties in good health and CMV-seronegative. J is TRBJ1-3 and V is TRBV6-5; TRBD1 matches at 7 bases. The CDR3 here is CASRPTGRGNTIYF. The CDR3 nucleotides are TGTGCCAGCAGGCCGACAGGGAGGGGAAACACCATATATTTT.